These 14 T cell receptor beta chains share one sample of origin, sequenced in a study of identical twins. TCRdb ran MiXCR on the 5' RACE reads and lists one entry per CDR3 protein. The sample includes about 900,000 distinct CDR3 sequences, roughly an eighth of them seen just once. These records were also assigned to another study, of yellow fever vaccine responses in identical twins.

Material: PBMCs. The origin of the receptors is a young woman in good health.

This clonotype was seen more than once but under ten times. This rearrangement joins TRBV15 to TRBJ2-3, with D unresolved. V was clipped by 0 bases and J by 5 bases, with 6 bases between them. Per the germline V gene, CDR1 is LNHNV and CDR2 is YYDKDF (reference sequence). This CDR3 has 13 amino acids. The CDR3 here is CATSRDWIDTQYF. In nucleotides, the CDR3 is TGTGCCACCAGCAGAGACTGGATAGATACGCAGTATTTT.

This chain joins TRBV4-1 and TRBJ2-1; D ambiguous. Germline V gives CDR1 MGHRA, CDR2 YSYEKL. The CDR3 has 15 amino acids. Trimming shortened V by 0 bases and J by 6 bases, and 12 bases separated the two germline ends. Here the CDR3 reads CASSQDGLAANEQFF. The CDR3 region has the DNA TGCGCCAGCAGCCAAGATGGATTAGCAGCCAATGAGCAGTTCTTC.

V is TRBV6-1 and J is TRBJ1-5; D possibly corresponds to TRBD1 (5 bases). Germline loops: CDR1 MNHNS, CDR2 SASEGT. V was pared by 4 bases and J by 0 bases, with 13 bases between. The CDR3 spans 16 residues. The CDR3 reads CASSASRGYSNQPQHF. DNA of the CDR3: TGTGCCAGCAGTGCTAGTAGGGGTTATAGCAATCAGCCCCAGCATTTT.

This clonotype was picked up a small number of times. J is TRBJ1-5 and V is TRBV20-1; D gene ambiguous. The germline gives CDR1 DFQATT, CDR2 SNEGSKA (reference sequence). V dropped 5 bases and J dropped 0 bases, with 8 bases sitting between them. The CDR3 loop spans 13 amino acids. In DNA, the CDR3 is TGCAGTGCTGGAGGGTTTAGCAATCAGCCCCAGCATTTT. Amino acids: CSAGGFSNQPQHF.

The chain is built from TRBV11-2 and TRBJ2-1; 9 positions match TRBD1. J gave up 7 bases and V 7 bases, and 8 bases lay outside the gene matches. Germline lookup yields CDR1 SGHAT and CDR2 FQNNGV. The CDR3 has 14 amino acids. The CDR3 reads CASTRQGVINEQFF. DNA for the CDR3: TGTGCCAGCACCAGACAGGGGGTGATTAATGAGCAGTTCTTC. Variable domain in full (rest from reference TRBV11-2 and TRBJ2-1): EAGVAQSPRYKIIEKRQSVAFWCNPISGHATLYWYQQILGQGPKLLIQFQNNGVVDDSQLPKDRFSAERLKGVDSTLKIQPAKLEDSAVYLCASTRQGVINEQFFGPGTRLTVL.

This clonotype was counted only a few times. This sequence joins TRBV5-1 and TRBJ2-2; 8 bases map to TRBD1. V gave up 4 bases and J gave up 4 bases; unmatched junction bases: 3. The CDR3 loop spans 14 amino acids. Germline V gene data show CDR1 as SGHRS and CDR2 as YFSETQ. CDR3 bases: TGCGCCAGCAGCACCGGACAGGGCACCGGGGAGCTGTTTTTT. Translation: CASSTGQGTGELFF. Variable domain in full (rest from reference TRBV5-1 and TRBJ2-2): KAGVTQTPRYLIKTRGQQVTLSCSPISGHRSVSWYQQTPGQGLQFLFEYFSETQRNKGNFPGRFSGRQFSNSRSEMNVSTLELGDSALYLCASSTGQGTGELFFGEGSRLTVL.

The sample holds many counts of this clonotype. This chain uses TRBV28 with TRBJ1-1, with 7 bases identical to TRBD1. The CDR3 runs 14 residues. The junction had 6 bases not matched to a gene; V was cut back by 4 bases and J by 4 bases. Germline lookup yields CDR1 MDHEN and CDR2 SYDVKM. The CDR3: CASSSHRGGTEAFF. In DNA, the CDR3 is TGTGCCAGCAGTTCCCACAGGGGCGGCACTGAAGCTTTCTTT.

This clonotype showed up many times. V gene TRBV10-3 combines with J gene TRBJ2-3; tentatively, D is TRBD2 (6 bases). The ends were cut back, 3 bases at V and 1 base at J, with 23 bases in the middle. The CDR3 length is 19 residues. CDR1 and CDR2 (germline): ENHRY, SYGVKD. The CDR3 sequence: CAISDTSFLTTEGTDTQYF. CDR3 DNA sequence: TGTGCCATCAGTGATACTAGCTTCCTAACTACGGAGGGCACAGATACGCAGTATTTT.

The chain combines TRBV9 with TRBJ2-3; D may match TRBD1 or TRBD2 (6 bases each). V was shortened by 0 bases and J by 0 bases, with 11 bases between the two germline ends. The CDR3 spans 16 residues. Germline CDR1 is SGDLS and CDR2 is YYNGEE. This CDR3 reads CASSVEAGQSTDTQYF. CDR3 bases: TGTGCCAGCAGCGTAGAGGCGGGACAAAGCACAGATACGCAGTATTTT.

The chain joins TRBV6-5 to TRBJ2-7, with TRBD2 matching over 9 bases. After removal of 4 bases from V and 7 bases from J, the junction contained 8 bases not matched to a gene. Germline V gene data show CDR1 as MNHEY and CDR2 as SVGAGI. The CDR3 runs 14 residues. CDR3 sequence (DNA): TGTGCCAGCAGTTTAGCGGGAGTAACGGGTGAGCAGTACTTC. Translating it yields CASSLAGVTGEQYF.

This clonotype was counted ten times or more. This chain joins TRBV5-1 and TRBJ1-1; D is unresolved. The length of the CDR3 is 16 residues. V lost 4 bases and J lost 0, with 16 bases in between. Looked up from germline, CDR1 is SGHRS and CDR2 is YFSETQ. The CDR3 loop reads CASSLVPSTLNTEAFF. The CDR3 bases are TGCGCCAGCAGCCTCGTGCCCTCGACCCTGAACACTGAAGCTTTCTTT.

The gene calls are TRBV2 and TRBJ2-3; D might be TRBD1 (5 bases). The V gene's germline CDR1 is SNHLY and CDR2 FYNNEI. This CDR3 comprises 14 residues. The V and J ends lost 4 bases and 5 bases respectively, with 13 bases between them. The CDR3 DNA follows: TGTGCCAGCAGTGTCGAAGGGGTCCAAGATACGCAGTATTTT. It specifies CASSVEGVQDTQYF.

The genes are TRBV20-1 and TRBJ2-1; D call uncertain. The CDR3 has 13 amino acids. In germline, CDR1 is DFQATT, CDR2 SNEGSKA (reference sequence). In nucleotides, the CDR3 is TGCAGCAAGAAGGGCATCGCCTACAATGAGCAGTTCTTC. This gives the protein CSKKGIAYNEQFF.

This clonotype was seen many times. The genes are TRBV20-1 and TRBJ1-5; perhaps TRBD1 as D (6 bases). CDR1 is DFQATT and CDR2 is SNEGSKA in the germline V gene (reference sequence). V lost 3 bases and J 4 bases, leaving 13 bases between the germline ends. The CDR3 has 14 amino acids. The DNA of the CDR3 is TGCAGTGCTAGGGACGGACAGCCAAATCAGCCCCAGCATTTT. It is translated as CSARDGQPNQPQHF.